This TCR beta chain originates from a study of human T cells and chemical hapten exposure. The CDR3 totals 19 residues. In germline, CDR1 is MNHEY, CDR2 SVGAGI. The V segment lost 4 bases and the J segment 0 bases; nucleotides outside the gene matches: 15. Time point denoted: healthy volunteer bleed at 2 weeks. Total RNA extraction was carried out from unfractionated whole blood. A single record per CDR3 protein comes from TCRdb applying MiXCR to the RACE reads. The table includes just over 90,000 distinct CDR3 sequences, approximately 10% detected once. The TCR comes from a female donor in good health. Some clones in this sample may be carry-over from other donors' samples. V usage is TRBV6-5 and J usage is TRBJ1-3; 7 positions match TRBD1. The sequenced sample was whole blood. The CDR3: CASSFRIQGSPSSGNTIYF. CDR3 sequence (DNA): TGTGCCAGCAGTTTCCGAATACAGGGGTCTCCCTCCTCTGGAAACACCATATATTTT.